This record looks at one TCR beta chain sequence and its context. The data derive from a study of blood T cell repertoires in COVID-19. Study summary: COVID-19 samples from acute and convalescent phases originated in the United States, Italy and Spain. The cDNA or gDNA used as material had been derived from T cells, B-cell-depleted T cells, or PBMCs.

V lost 2 bases and J lost 6, with 13 bases in between. In germline, CDR1 is MDHEN, CDR2 SYDVKM. The CDR3 extends over 14 amino acids. In the authors' methods: By means of reference gene primer amplification, nucleated cell counts were estimated. The method was immunoSEQ multiplex PCR; TCRdb's version includes in-frame clones alone and lacks a portion of them. That table is the source of V, J and clone size, and D and trimming were worked out from the DNA. The repertoire holds about 150,000 clones, with 80% to 90% as singletons. The chain is built from TRBV28 and TRBJ1-2; weak D call: TRBD1 (5 bases). Sequenced: peripheral blood. The clonotype was recovered from a woman in her 70s with acute or convalescent COVID-19. The DNA for the CDR3 is TGTGCCAGCAGTTTAATGGGGGGGAGGCATGGCTACACCTTC. Translation: CASSLMGGRHGYTF.